This T cell receptor (beta chain) was retrieved from a study of siplizumab effects on memory and regulatory T cells. Libraries were prepared by immunoSEQ multiplex PCR; TCRdb keeps only in-frame clonotypes and omits some of them. The data show some 40,000 clones, with more than 80% seen just once and 0.25% held by the top ten. Points on this clone: The antigen is unknown.

Overall study findings and caveats: The apparent diversity of naive T cells exceeded that of memory cells, and naive T cells seemed to make a major contribution to the alloresponse.

Germline V gene lookup returns CDR1 SGHVS and CDR2 FNYEAQ. Losses at the gene ends were 6 bases for V and 6 bases for J; bases not matched to a gene: 10. The length of the CDR3 is 15 residues. The chain has TRBV7-6 and TRBJ2-1; 8 positions match TRBD1. The sequence was collected from a human donor in good health. The sequenced sample was naive CD4+ T cells sorted from blood. As DNA, the CDR3 is TGTGCCAGCAGTCCCCCCGGGACAGGAGGCAATGAGCAGTTCTTC. Translated: CASSPPGTGGNEQFF.